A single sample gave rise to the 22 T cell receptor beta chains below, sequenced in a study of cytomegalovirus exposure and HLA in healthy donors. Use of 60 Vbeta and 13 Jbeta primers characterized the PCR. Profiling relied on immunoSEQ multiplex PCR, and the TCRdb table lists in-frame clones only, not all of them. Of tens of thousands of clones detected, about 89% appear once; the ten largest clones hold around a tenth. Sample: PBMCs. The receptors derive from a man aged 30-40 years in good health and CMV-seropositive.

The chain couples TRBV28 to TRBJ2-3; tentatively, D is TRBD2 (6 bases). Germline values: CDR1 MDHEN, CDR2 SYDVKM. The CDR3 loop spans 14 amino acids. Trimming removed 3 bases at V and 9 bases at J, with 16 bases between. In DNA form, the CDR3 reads TGTGCCAGCAGTTTTCTCACTAGCCTAAACACGCAGTATTTT. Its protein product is CASSFLTSLNTQYF.

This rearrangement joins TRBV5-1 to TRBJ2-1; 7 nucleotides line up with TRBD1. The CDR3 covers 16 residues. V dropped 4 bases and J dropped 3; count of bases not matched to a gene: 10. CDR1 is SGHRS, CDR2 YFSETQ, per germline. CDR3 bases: TGCGCCAGCAGCCCAATTCCCGGGACAGTCTACAATGAGCAGTTCTTC. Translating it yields CASSPIPGTVYNEQFF.

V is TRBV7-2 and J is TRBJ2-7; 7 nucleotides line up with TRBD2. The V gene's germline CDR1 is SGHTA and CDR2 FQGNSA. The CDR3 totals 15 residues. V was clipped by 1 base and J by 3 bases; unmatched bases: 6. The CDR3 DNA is TGTGCCAGCAGCTTAGACCGACTAGCAGTCTACGAGCAGTACTTC. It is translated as CASSLDRLAVYEQYF.

The CDR3 coding sequence is TGTGCTAGTGGGCCCCCAGGGGTAACTCTAGGGAATTCACCCCTCCACTTT. Its protein product is CASGPPGVTLGNSPLHF. The chain uses TRBV12-5 and TRBJ1-6, with D possibly being TRBD1 (6 bases). This CDR3 comprises 17 residues. Germline loops: CDR1 LGHNT, CDR2 FRNRAP. Trimming took off 6 bases at V and 7 bases at J, with 22 bases between the two ends. The complete variable domain, with remaining parts taken from reference TRBV12-5 and TRBJ1-6, reads DARVTQTPRHKVTEMGQEVTMRCQPILGHNTVFWYRQTMMQGLELLAYFRNRAPLDDSGMPKDRFSAEMPDATLATLKIQPSEPRDSAVYFCASGPPGVTLGNSPLHFGNGTRLTVT.

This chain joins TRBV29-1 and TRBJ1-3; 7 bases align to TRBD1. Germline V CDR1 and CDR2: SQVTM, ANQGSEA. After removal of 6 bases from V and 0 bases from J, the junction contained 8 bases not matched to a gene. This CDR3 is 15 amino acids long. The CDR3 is CSVPVTGPSGNTIYF. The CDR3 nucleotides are TGCAGCGTGCCAGTGACAGGGCCCTCTGGAAACACCATATATTTT.

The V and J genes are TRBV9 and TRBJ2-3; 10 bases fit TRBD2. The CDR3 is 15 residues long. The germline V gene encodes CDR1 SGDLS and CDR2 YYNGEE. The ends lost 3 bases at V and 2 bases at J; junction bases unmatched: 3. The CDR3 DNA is TGTGCCAGCAGCGCGGGACTAGCGATCACAGATACGCAGTATTTT. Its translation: CASSAGLAITDTQYF.

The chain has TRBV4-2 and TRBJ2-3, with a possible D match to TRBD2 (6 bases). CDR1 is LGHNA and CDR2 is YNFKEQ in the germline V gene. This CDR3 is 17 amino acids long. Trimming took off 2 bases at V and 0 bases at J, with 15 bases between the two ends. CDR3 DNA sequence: TGTGCCAGCAGCCAATCGGGCCGCGGGATGAGCACAGATACGCAGTATTTT. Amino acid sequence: CASSQSGRGMSTDTQYF.

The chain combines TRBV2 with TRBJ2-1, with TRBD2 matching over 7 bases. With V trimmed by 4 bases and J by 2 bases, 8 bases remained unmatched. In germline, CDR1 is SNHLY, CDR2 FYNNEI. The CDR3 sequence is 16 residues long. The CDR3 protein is CASSGSLADTYNEQFF. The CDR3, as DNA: TGTGCCAGCAGTGGTAGCCTAGCGGATACCTACAATGAGCAGTTCTTC.

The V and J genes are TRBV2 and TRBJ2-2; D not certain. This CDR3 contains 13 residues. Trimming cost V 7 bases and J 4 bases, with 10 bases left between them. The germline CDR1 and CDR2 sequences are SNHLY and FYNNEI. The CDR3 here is CASIRWSTGELFF. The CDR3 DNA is TGTGCCAGCATAAGATGGAGCACCGGGGAGCTGTTTTTT.

CDR3 DNA sequence: TGTGCCAGCAGCCCCAGGGGATGGACAGATACGCAGTATTTT. This gives the protein CASSPRGWTDTQYF. The genes are TRBV27 and TRBJ2-3; TRBD1 might be the D (6 bases). This CDR3 contains 14 residues. V shed 6 bases and J shed 3 bases, with 13 bases lying between them. The germline gives CDR1 MNHEY, CDR2 SMNVEV (reference sequence).

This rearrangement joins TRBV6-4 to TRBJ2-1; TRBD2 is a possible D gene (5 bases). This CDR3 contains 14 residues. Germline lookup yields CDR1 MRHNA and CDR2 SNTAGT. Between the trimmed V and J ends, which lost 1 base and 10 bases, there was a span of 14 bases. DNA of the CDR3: TGTGCCAGCAGTGACTGGCTGCTAGCCCCCGAGCAGTTCTTC. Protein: CASSDWLLAPEQFF.

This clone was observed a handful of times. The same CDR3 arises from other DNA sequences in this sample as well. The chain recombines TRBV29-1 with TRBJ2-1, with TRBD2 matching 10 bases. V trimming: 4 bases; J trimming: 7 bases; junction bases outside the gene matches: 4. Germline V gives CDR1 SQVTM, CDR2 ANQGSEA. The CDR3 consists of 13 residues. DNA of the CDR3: TGCAGCGTTGTAGGACTAGCGGAAAATGAGCAGTTCTTC. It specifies CSVVGLAENEQFF.

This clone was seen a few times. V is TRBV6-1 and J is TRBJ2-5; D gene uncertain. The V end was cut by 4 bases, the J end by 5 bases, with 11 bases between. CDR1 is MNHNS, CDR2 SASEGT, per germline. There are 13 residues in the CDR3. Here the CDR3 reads CASSAYLRETQYF. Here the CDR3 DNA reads TGTGCCAGCAGTGCCTACCTCAGGGAGACCCAGTACTTC.

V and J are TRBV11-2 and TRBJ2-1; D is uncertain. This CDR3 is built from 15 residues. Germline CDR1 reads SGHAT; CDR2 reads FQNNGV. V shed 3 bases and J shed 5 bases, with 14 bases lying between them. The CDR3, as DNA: TGTGCCAGCAGCTTCCAGAGGTACACGCACAATGAGCAGTTCTTC. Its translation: CASSFQRYTHNEQFF.

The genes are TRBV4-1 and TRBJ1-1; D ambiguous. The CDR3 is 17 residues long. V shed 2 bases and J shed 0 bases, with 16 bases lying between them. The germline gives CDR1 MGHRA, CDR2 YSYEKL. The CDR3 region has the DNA TGCGCCAGCAGCCAATCTACGAGAAGCCTGATGAACACTGAAGCTTTCTTT. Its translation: CASSQSTRSLMNTEAFF.

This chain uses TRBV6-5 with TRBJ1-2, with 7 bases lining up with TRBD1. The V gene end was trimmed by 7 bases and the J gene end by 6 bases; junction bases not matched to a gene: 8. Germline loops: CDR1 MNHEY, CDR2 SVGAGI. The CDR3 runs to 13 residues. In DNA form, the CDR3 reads TGTGCCAGCACCTTAGGGGGCTCAGATGGCTACACCTTC. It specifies CASTLGGSDGYTF.

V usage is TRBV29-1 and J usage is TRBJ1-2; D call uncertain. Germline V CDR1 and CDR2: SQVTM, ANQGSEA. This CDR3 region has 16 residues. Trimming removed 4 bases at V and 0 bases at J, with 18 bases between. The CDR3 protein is CSVASLRDLPNYGYTF. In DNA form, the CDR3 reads TGCAGCGTTGCTAGCCTCCGGGATCTCCCTAACTATGGCTACACCTTC.

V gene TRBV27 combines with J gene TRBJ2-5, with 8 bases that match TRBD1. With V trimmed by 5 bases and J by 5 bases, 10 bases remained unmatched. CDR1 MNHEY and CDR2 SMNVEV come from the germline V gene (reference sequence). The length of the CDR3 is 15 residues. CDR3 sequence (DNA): TGTGCCAGCAGTCTCAGGGCAGGGGGCCGCGAGACCCAGTACTTC. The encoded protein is CASSLRAGGRETQYF.

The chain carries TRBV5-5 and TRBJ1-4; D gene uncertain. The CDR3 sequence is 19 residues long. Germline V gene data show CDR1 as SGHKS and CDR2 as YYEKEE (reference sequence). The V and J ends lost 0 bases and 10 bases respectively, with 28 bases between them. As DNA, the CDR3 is TGTGCCAGCAGCTTGGTAAGGGCGGGCTCGGAAAGAACGGGAGGAAAACTGTTTTTT. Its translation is CASSLVRAGSERTGGKLFF.

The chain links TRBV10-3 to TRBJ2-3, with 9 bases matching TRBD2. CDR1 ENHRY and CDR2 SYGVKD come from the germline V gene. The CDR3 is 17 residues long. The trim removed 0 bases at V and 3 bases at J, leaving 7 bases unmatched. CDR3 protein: CAISESMAGGLTDTQYF. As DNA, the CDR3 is TGTGCCATCAGTGAGTCGATGGCGGGAGGGCTGACAGATACGCAGTATTTT.

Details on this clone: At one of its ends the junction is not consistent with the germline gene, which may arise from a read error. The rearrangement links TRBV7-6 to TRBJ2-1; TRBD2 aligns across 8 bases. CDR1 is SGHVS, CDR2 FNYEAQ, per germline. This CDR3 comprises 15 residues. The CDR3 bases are TGTGCCAGTAGCTATAGCGGGACTCAATACAATGAGCAGTTCTTC. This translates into CASSYSGTQYNEQFF.

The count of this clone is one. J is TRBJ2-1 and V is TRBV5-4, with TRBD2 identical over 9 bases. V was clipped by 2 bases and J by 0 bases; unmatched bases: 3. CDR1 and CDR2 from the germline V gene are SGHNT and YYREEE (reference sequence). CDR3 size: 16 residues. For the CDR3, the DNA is TGTGCCAGCAGCTTAAGTAGCGGGAGCTCCTACAATGAGCAGTTCTTC. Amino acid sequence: CASSLSSGSSYNEQFF.